The clone carrying this T cell receptor beta chain was counted a few times. As yet, its antigen is unknown. The data were obtained in a study of identical twins. V shed 0 bases and J 1 base; nucleotides not matched to a gene: 4. CDR3 length: 18 residues. CDR1 is MNHEY, CDR2 SVGAGI, per germline. Donors were all healthy Caucasians. Addition of a universal primer site occurred through template switching, and cDNA carried unique molecular identifiers. TCRdb ran MiXCR on the 5' RACE reads and lists one entry per CDR3 protein. This sample carries 700,000 or so distinct CDR3 sequences, less than 10% of them seen once, and the ten largest clones take roughly 0.97%. Broader study findings: The study found excess low generation probability among twin-shared out-of-frame alpha sequences. With abundant cord blood beta clonotypes, insertions were fewer; memory repertoires showed no such pattern.

These data also formed part of another study, on yellow fever vaccine responses in identical twins.

This clonotype was obtained from a woman between 18 and 29 years old in good health. This sequence joins TRBV6-5 and TRBJ2-6, with 9 positions matching TRBD1. Material: PBMCs. This chain's CDR3 is CASSYSRGQGSGANVLTF. The CDR3 DNA reads TGTGCCAGCAGTTACTCGAGGGGACAGGGATCTGGGGCCAACGTCCTGACTTTC.